A single sample gave rise to the 30 T cell receptor beta chains below, sequenced in a study of somatic mutations in cytotoxic T cells in rheumatoid arthritis (TCRdb year 2017). Receptor amplification or capture employed the immunoSEQ multiplex PCR assay. As stored in TCRdb, this immuneACCESS dataset retains in-frame rearrangements with V and J assigned. A fraction of the clones does not appear; measured against another copy, unresolved V genes explain less than half of the discrepancy, and the remainder lacks a known reason. A total of about 3,800 clones appear in this sample, approximately 81% of them only once. 20% to 25% of the sample belongs to the ten largest clones. Sequencing was performed on CD8+ T cells sorted from blood. These receptor sequences come from an adult with rheumatoid arthritis.

The chain couples TRBV6-5 to TRBJ2-1, with 7 bases identical to TRBD2. J gave up 10 bases and V 4 bases, and 7 bases lay outside the gene matches. This CDR3 is built from 13 residues. CDR1 and CDR2 from the germline V gene are MNHEY and SVGAGI. CDR3 residues: CASSSGLRGEQFF. CDR3 DNA sequence: TGTGCCAGCAGTTCGGGACTACGCGGGGAGCAGTTCTTC.

By sample share, this clone is large (0.1 to 1%). The chain is built from TRBV7-3 and TRBJ2-3; possible D gene TRBD2, 6 bases. V was pared by 4 bases and J by 8 bases, with 10 bases between. Per the germline V gene, CDR1 is SGHTA and CDR2 is FQGTGA. The CDR3 length is 12 residues. The CDR3 reads CASSSGAGTQYF. The CDR3 DNA sequence: TGTGCCAGCAGCTCAGGAGCGGGTACGCAGTATTTT.

The chain is built from TRBV2 and TRBJ1-6; D remains ambiguous. Between the trimmed V and J ends, which lost 6 bases and 8 bases, there was a span of 17 bases. The germline V gene has CDR1 SNHLY and CDR2 FYNNEI. This CDR3 comprises 15 residues. Here the CDR3 DNA reads TGTGCCAGCAGAGACTCCTACACTGGGTATTCACCCCTCCACTTT. Its protein product is CASRDSYTGYSPLHF.

In DNA form, the CDR3 reads TGTGCCAGTAGTGCTACCCTGAATGCACCCGCCGAGCAGTACTTC. It translates to CASSATLNAPAEQYF. The gene calls are TRBV19 and TRBJ2-7; D is unclear. CDR3 size: 15 residues. Germline V gene lookup returns CDR1 LNHDA and CDR2 SQIVND (reference sequence). V was trimmed by 5 bases and J by 6 bases, leaving 20 bases between them.

This rearrangement joins TRBV7-2 to TRBJ1-1; D remains ambiguous. Trimming stripped 5 bases from V and 1 base from J, with 8 bases between. The CDR3 is made up of 13 amino acids. Germline assignment: CDR1 SGHTA and CDR2 FQGNSA. CDR3 DNA sequence: TGTGCCAGCAGCCCCAGGAGGAACACTGAAGCTTTCTTT. It specifies CASSPRRNTEAFF.

The genes are TRBV28 and TRBJ2-7, with 7 bases matching TRBD1. This CDR3 has 18 amino acids. Germline V lookup: CDR1 MDHEN, CDR2 SYDVKM. V trimming: 1 base; J trimming: 2 bases; junction bases outside the gene matches: 14. The CDR3 sequence: CASSLLGQVYVSPYEQYF. In DNA, the CDR3 is TGTGCCAGCAGTTTATTAGGACAGGTATACGTTTCTCCCTACGAGCAGTACTTC. Looking up the rest from reference TRBV28 and TRBJ2-7 gives the full variable domain: DVKVTQSSRYLVKRTGEKVFLECVQDMDHENMFWYRQDPGLGLRLIYFSYDVKMKEKGDIPEGYSVSREKKERFSLILESASTNQTSMYLCASSLLGQVYVSPYEQYFGPGTRLTVT.

The V call is TRBV7-9, the J call TRBJ2-7; D is unresolved. Germline V gene data show CDR1 as SEHNR and CDR2 as FQNEAQ (reference sequence). The CDR3 loop spans 13 amino acids. The ends were cut back, 1 base at V and 0 bases at J, with 4 bases in the middle. As DNA, the CDR3 is TGTGCCAGCAGCTTAGTTAGCTCCTACGAGCAGTACTTC. Translated, it gives CASSLVSSYEQYF. Filled out from reference TRBV7-9 and TRBJ2-7, the complete variable domain reads DTGVSQNPRHKITKRGQNVTFRCDPISEHNRLYWYRQTLGQGPEFLTYFQNEAQLEKSRLLSDRFSAERPKGSFSTLEIQRTEQGDSAMYLCASSLVSSYEQYFGPGTRLTVT.

The chain is built from TRBV9 and TRBJ1-2; D is uncertain. Trimming pared 1 base from V and 8 bases from J, leaving 12 bases between. The CDR3 has 13 residues. Germline V gene sequence: CDR1 SGDLS, CDR2 YYNGEE. DNA for the CDR3: TGTGCCAGCAGCGTATCCCGGGCGGGGGGCTACACCTTC. It specifies CASSVSRAGGYTF.

The chain combines TRBV28 with TRBJ1-5; weak D call: TRBD1 (5 bases). Germline CDR1 and CDR2: MDHEN and SYDVKM. The CDR3 consists of 13 residues. V dropped 6 bases and J dropped 2 bases, with 8 bases sitting between them. CDR3 region: CASSQGGNQPQHF. The CDR3, as DNA: TGTGCCAGCAGCCAAGGGGGCAATCAGCCCCAGCATTTT.

V gene TRBV7-9 combines with J gene TRBJ1-4, with a weak D call TRBD1 (6 bases). Germline CDR1 SEHNR, CDR2 FQNEAQ (reference sequence). CDR3 length: 17 amino acids. V lost 1 base, J lost 0 bases, and 12 bases lay in between. Here the CDR3 DNA reads TGTGCCAGCAGCTTAGTCCTTCGACAGGCAACTAATGAAAAACTGTTTTTT. Amino acid sequence: CASSLVLRQATNEKLFF.

The chain links TRBV30 to TRBJ2-7, with TRBD2 identical over 14 bases. J gave up 5 bases and V 8 bases, and 2 bases lay outside the gene matches. The CDR3 totals 12 residues. From germline, CDR1 is GTSNPN and CDR2 SVGIG (reference sequence). Here the CDR3 DNA reads TGTGCCGGGGGACTAGCGGGAGACGAGCAGTACTTC. This translates into CAGGLAGDEQYF. The whole variable domain, remainder taken from reference TRBV30 and TRBJ2-7, is SQTIHQWPATLVQPVGSPLSLECTVEGTSNPNLYWYRQAAGRGLQLLFYSVGIGQISSEVPQNLSASRPQDRQFILSSKKLLLSDSGFYLCAGGLAGDEQYFGPGTRLTVT.

The chain recombines TRBV2 with TRBJ2-3; the match to TRBD1 covers 7 bases. Per germline, CDR1 SNHLY and CDR2 FYNNEI. The V and J ends lost 11 bases and 5 bases, in that order; junction bases with no gene match: 16. CDR3 length equals 15 residues. The CDR3 here is CAALGTVDRGDTQYF. The CDR3 bases are TGTGCCGCACTCGGGACAGTGGACCGGGGAGATACGCAGTATTTT.

V and J are TRBV4-3 and TRBJ1-4, with D tentatively TRBD1 (5 bases). Deletions cut 0 bases from V and 8 bases from J, with 13 bases between. Germline loops: CDR1 LGHNA, CDR2 YSLEER. This CDR3 is built from 15 residues. The CDR3 bases are TGCGCCAGCAGCCAAGATGGGAGGGGACGGGAAAAACTGTTTTTT. Amino acid sequence: CASSQDGRGREKLFF.

CDR3 DNA sequence: TGTGCCAGCAGTCCCGGACTCGCGGGAGGCAATGAGCAGTTCTTC. This gives the protein CASSPGLAGGNEQFF. The J gene is TRBJ2-1, the V gene TRBV28; 8 nucleotides line up with TRBD2. The CDR3 loop spans 15 amino acids. Germline V CDR1 and CDR2: MDHEN, SYDVKM. The V gene end was trimmed by 5 bases and the J gene end by 6 bases; junction bases not matched to a gene: 9.

This sequence joins TRBV18 and TRBJ2-1, with D unresolved. V was trimmed by 4 bases and J by 4 bases, leaving 11 bases between them. This CDR3 spans 14 amino acids. In germline, CDR1 is KGHSH, CDR2 LQKENI. Here the CDR3 reads CASSHDDRYNEQFF. In DNA, the CDR3 is TGTGCCAGCTCACACGACGACCGGTACAATGAGCAGTTCTTC.

J is TRBJ2-1 and V is TRBV7-3; 8 bases match TRBD2. The trim removed 3 bases at V and 0 bases at J, leaving 7 bases unmatched. Germline CDR1 SGHTA, CDR2 FQGTGA. The CDR3 extends over 17 amino acids. CDR3 in amino acids: CASSLGERESSYNEQFF. CDR3 DNA sequence: TGTGCCAGCAGCTTGGGGGAGCGGGAGAGCTCCTACAATGAGCAGTTCTTC. The full variable domain, rest sourced from reference TRBV7-3 and TRBJ2-1, is GAGVSQTPSNKVTEKGKYVELRCDPISGHTALYWYRQSLGQGPEFLIYFQGTGAADDSGLPNDRFFAVRPEGSVSTLKIQRTERGDSAVYLCASSLGERESSYNEQFFGPGTRLTVL.

In regard to this clone: Germline and junction disagree at one end, which may indicate a read error. This chain joins TRBV9 and TRBJ2-1, with D possibly matching TRBD1 (7 bases). Germline loops: CDR1 SGDLS, CDR2 YYNGEE. This CDR3 region has 17 residues. The CDR3 nucleotides are TGTGCCAGCAGCCCCCAGGGGGGCCCTTCCCCCTATAATGAGCAGTTCTTC. This sequence encodes CASSPQGGPSPYNEQFF.

The chain joins TRBV19 to TRBJ1-1; no reliable D call. Germline CDR1 reads LNHDA; CDR2 reads SQIVND (reference sequence). The CDR3 is made up of 11 amino acids. V lost 6 bases, J lost 7 bases, and 9 bases lay in between. In DNA form, the CDR3 reads TGTGCCAGTAGCGTGTGGGGTGAAGCTTTCTTT. Its translation: CASSVWGEAFF.

The genes are TRBV20-1 and TRBJ1-1; no firm D call. From germline, CDR1 is DFQATT and CDR2 SNEGSKA (reference sequence). V lost 6 bases and J 4 bases, leaving 6 bases between the germline ends. This CDR3 contains 10 residues. CDR3 sequence (DNA): TGCAGTGCCCGGGGCACTGAAGCTTTCTTT. Translating gives CSARGTEAFF.

The chain is built from TRBV29-1 and TRBJ2-3; TRBD2 matches 12 bases. CDR1 and CDR2 (germline): SQVTM, ANQGSEA. V shed 6 bases and J 4 bases; nucleotides not matched to a gene: 8. This CDR3 is 15 amino acids long. The CDR3 nucleotides are TGCAGCGTCCCAGAGACTAGCGGGAGCTCAGATACGCAGTATTTT. It encodes CSVPETSGSSDTQYF.

The chain couples TRBV5-8 to TRBJ2-7; TRBD1 matches at 7 bases. CDR3 size: 14 residues. Germline CDR1 is SGHTS and CDR2 is YDEGEE. V dropped 6 bases and J dropped 5; count of bases not matched to a gene: 11. This CDR3 reads CASTPARGLDEQYF. The CDR3 DNA reads as TGTGCCAGCACCCCCGCAAGGGGGCTCGACGAGCAGTACTTC.

The chain combines TRBV9 with TRBJ2-5; tentative D call: TRBD2 (7 bases). Germline V gives CDR1 SGDLS, CDR2 YYNGEE. Trimming took 2 bases from V and 4 from J, leaving 12 bases between them. The CDR3 is 14 residues long. The CDR3 nucleotides are TGTGCCAGCAGCGTGGGGGGGCCTGGAGAGACCCAGTACTTC. Its protein product is CASSVGGPGETQYF.

This rearrangement joins TRBV6-6 to TRBJ2-5; 7 bases match TRBD2. Germline V gives CDR1 MNHNY, CDR2 SVGAGI (reference sequence). The CDR3 totals 13 residues. Trimming took 6 bases from V and 3 from J; bases not matched to a gene: 4. Written as DNA, the CDR3 is TGTGCCAGCAGCGTTGGGACTAAAGAGACCCAGTACTTC. It yields the protein CASSVGTKETQYF.

This clone was seen just once. The chain recombines TRBV7-8 with TRBJ2-7; TRBD2 might be the D (6 bases). V lost 7 bases and J 5 bases, leaving 12 bases between the germline ends. CDR1 is SGHVS and CDR2 is FQNEAQ in the germline V gene. The CDR3 length is 12 residues. DNA of the CDR3: TGTGCCAGCACCCTGGGGAGGAACGAGCAGTACTTC. Amino acid sequence: CASTLGRNEQYF.

The chain carries TRBV7-9 and TRBJ2-1, with TRBD2 matching over 10 bases. The CDR3 is 14 amino acids. The germline V gene has CDR1 SEHNR and CDR2 FQNEAQ (reference sequence). Unmatched junction bases numbered 6, after V lost 6 bases and J lost 7 bases. The CDR3 DNA sequence: TGTGCCAGCAGTCTAAGCGGGAGGGAGAATGAGCAGTTCTTC. It codes for CASSLSGRENEQFF.

The chain links TRBV6-6 to TRBJ2-2; 7 nucleotides agree with TRBD2. J gave up 1 base and V 5 bases, and 1 base lay outside the gene matches. The CDR3 consists of 14 residues. The germline gives CDR1 MNHNY, CDR2 SVGAGI (reference sequence). The CDR3 sequence: CASSKRENTGELFF. For the CDR3, the DNA is TGTGCCAGCAGTAAGCGGGAGAACACCGGGGAGCTGTTTTTT.

V gene TRBV6-5 combines with J gene TRBJ2-3; D might be TRBD1 or TRBD2, each matching 5 bases. CDR1 and CDR2 from the germline V gene are MNHEY and SVGAGI. Trimming left V 6 bases short and J 0 bases short, with 13 bases between. The CDR3 is 15 amino acids. The DNA of the CDR3 is TGTGCCAGCAGCCCTGAGGGGATTAGCACAGATACGCAGTATTTT. The encoded protein is CASSPEGISTDTQYF.

This chain uses TRBV6-1 with TRBJ2-5; no definite D call. Germline CDR1 reads MNHNS; CDR2 reads SASEGT. This CDR3 has 14 amino acids. V gave up 4 bases and J gave up 2 bases, with 11 bases separating them. The CDR3 here is CASSALDGQETQYF. In DNA form, the CDR3 reads TGTGCCAGCAGTGCCCTGGACGGACAAGAGACCCAGTACTTC.

This clone was picked up one time. The V gene is TRBV6-5, the J gene TRBJ2-7; TRBD1 aligns across 10 bases. The CDR3 loop spans 14 amino acids. The V and J ends lost 6 bases and 2 bases, in that order; junction bases with no gene match: 4. Per germline, CDR1 MNHEY and CDR2 SVGAGI. CDR3 loop: CASRSGTGAYEQYF. CDR3 nucleotides: TGTGCCAGCAGATCCGGGACAGGGGCCTACGAGCAGTACTTC.

This clone is a singleton in its sample. The V call is TRBV11-3, the J call TRBJ2-7, with D hard to call. Per germline, CDR1 SGHNT and CDR2 YENEEA. V was shortened by 0 bases and J by 5 bases, with 11 bases between the two germline ends. CDR3 length: 14 residues. CDR3 DNA sequence: TGTGCCAGCAGCTTAGAATGGGATGGAGACGAGCAGTACTTC. Translating gives CASSLEWDGDEQYF.